A selection of T cell receptor beta chains follows, all from one sample in a study of a mutant IDH1 vaccine in newly diagnosed glioma. Antigens of these TCRs are unknown. Method: immunoSEQ multiplex PCR; TCRdb's copy keeps in-frame clones and lacks some. The profile covers 110,000 or so clones, with 85% to 90% appearing a single time and around 0.61% taken by the ten largest. The source was PBMCs, collected from a glioma patient whose treatment included an IDH1 peptide vaccine. These receptors were collected from a woman aged 45-60 years with glioma. CDR3s include the opening cysteine and the closing phenylalanine or tryptophan. The order of the fields is J gene, clone size, D gene, V gene, CDR3 DNA, CDR3 protein. D genes are given only for firm matches. The listing skips clone size in some rows; elsewhere it reads once, few, many or a size class.

TRBJ2-3	once	.	TRBV5-1	TGCGCCAGCAGCTTGGCCGGGAGTAGGTCAGATACGCAGTATTTT	CASSLAGSRSDTQYF
TRBJ2-7	.	TRBD2	TRBV28	TGTGCCAGCAGCCCAGTAGCGGGGACCTCCTACGAGCAGTACTTC	CASSPVAGTSYEQYF
TRBJ2-1	.	.	TRBV28	TGTGCCAGCAGTCCCCCGTACAATGAGCAGTTCTTC	CASSPPYNEQFF
TRBJ1-5	few	TRBD1	TRBV19	TGTGCCAGTAGACAGGGGAATCAGCCCCAGCATTTT	CASRQGNQPQHF
TRBJ1-1	.	TRBD1	TRBV10-2	TGCGCCAGCAGACCTTCTCAGGGGGGCACTGAAGCTTTCTTT	CASRPSQGGTEAFF
TRBJ1-4	.	TRBD1	TRBV9	TGTGCCAGCAGCGAGGGACAGAGTAATGAAAAACTGTTTTTT	CASSEGQSNEKLFF
TRBJ1-5	.	.	TRBV4-1	TGCGCCAGCAGCCAATACGGGACAAATAGCAATCAGCCCCAGCATTTT	CASSQYGTNSNQPQHF
TRBJ2-1	.	TRBD2	TRBV7-7	TGTGCTAGCAGCCTGCGTGCCGGGAGGGATGAGCAGTTCTTC	CASSLRAGRDEQFF
TRBJ2-4	.	.	TRBV28	TGTGCCAGCAGCTTGCAAGGGGCAAAAAACATTCAGTACTTC	CASSLQGAKNIQYF
TRBJ2-3	.	.	TRBV30	TGTGCCTGGGTAGTGGGCGGCACAGATACGCAGTATTTT	CAWVVGGTDTQYF
TRBJ1-2	.	TRBD1	TRBV6-1	TGTGCCAGCAGTGAAGAGGGACAGGTTGCTAACTATGGCTACACCTTC	CASSEEGQVANYGYTF
TRBJ2-7	.	.	TRBV28	TGTGCCAGCAGTTTTACCCGGACGGGGCTCTCCTACGAGCAGTACTTC	CASSFTRTGLSYEQYF
TRBJ2-7	.	.	TRBV2	TGTGCCAGCACGTCCTTATACGAGCAGTACTTC	CASTSLYEQYF
TRBJ1-4	.	TRBD1	TRBV19	TGTGCCAGTAGGGGGACAGGGAGTGAAAAACTGTTTTTT	CASRGTGSEKLFF
TRBJ2-7	.	TRBD1	TRBV15	TGTGCCACCAGCAGAGGAGGACAGGGGGTGTACGAGCAGTACTTC	CATSRGGQGVYEQYF
TRBJ1-1	.	TRBD1	TRBV7-9	TGTGCCAGCAGCCCGACAGGGGGGACTGAAGCTTTCTTT	CASSPTGGTEAFF
TRBJ2-1	.	.	TRBV2	TGTGCCAGCGGACAAGATGAGCAGTTCTTC	CASGQDEQFF
TRBJ2-6	.	TRBD1	TRBV7-1	TGTGCCAGCAGCTTCGGGACAGGGTCTGGGGCCAACGTCCTGACTTTC	CASSFGTGSGANVLTF